The text below deals with one T cell receptor beta chain. The CDR3 runs 16 residues. The V end was cut by 4 bases, the J end by 0 bases, with 16 bases between. Germline V gene lookup returns CDR1 LGHDT and CDR2 YNNKEL (reference sequence). These data are taken from a study of blood T cell repertoires in COVID-19. Study details: Acute-phase and convalescent COVID-19 samples originated in the United States, Italy and Spain. Sources were T cells, B-cell-depleted T cells, or PBMCs; the material itself was cDNA or gDNA.

Authors' data handling: Amplification of reference gene primers provided the estimated nucleated cell counts. Assay used: immunoSEQ multiplex PCR; TCRdb lists only in-frame clones, some missing. D and trimming were read from the DNA, whereas the V and J calls and clone size are those reported in that table. Found here are approximately 68,000 clones, roughly 81% of them singletons; the top ten hold 9% to 9.5%. The chain links TRBV3-1 (or the pseudogene TRBV3-2) to TRBJ2-7; D might be TRBD2 (6 bases). This receptor was obtained from a human donor in a cohort sampled during active COVID-19. Sequencing was performed on peripheral blood. CDR3: CASSPVGDLSSYEQYF. DNA for the CDR3: TGTGCCAGCAGCCCTGTCGGGGACTTGAGCTCCTACGAGCAGTACTTC.